The present T cell receptor (beta chain) was sequenced within a study of shared clonotypes between healthy human individuals. Findings and limits, study-wide: It was expected that sequencing depth would affect clonotype sharing among donors.

Splitting of each subset's genomic DNA was done evenly across several immunoSEQ plates. TCRdb keeps only in-frame clones here, not all; method: immunoSEQ multiplex PCR. The table has about 510,000 clones, over 75% seen once; the top ten hold about an eighth. This clone has a single count. Its specificity is not known. Adult donors, all healthy and HIV-negative, had no recent acute infections or vaccinations. In germline, CDR1 is SEHNR, CDR2 FQNEAQ (reference sequence). CDR3 size: 15 residues. Trimming took 5 bases from V and 2 from J, leaving 13 bases between them. This chain connects TRBV7-9 to TRBJ1-5, with D possibly matching TRBD1 (5 bases). The sequence derives from a middle-aged woman in good health. Some clones in this sample may be carry-over from other donors' samples. Material: PBMCs. The CDR3 sequence is CASSQGGAGNQPQHF. In nucleotides, the CDR3 is TGTGCCAGCAGCCAAGGAGGGGCGGGCAATCAGCCCCAGCATTTT.